The sequence of this TCR beta chain was determined in a study of shared clonotypes between healthy human individuals. About the study: Three plates were used per donor for CD4 naive, three for CD4 memory, two for CD8 naive and one for CD8 memory. Study-wide results and limits: Generation of non-shared clonotypes was less probable than generation of clonotypes shared by all four donors. Rarefaction curves obtained for sorted subsets showed sequencing incomplete despite large depth.

A word on this clone: Its antigen remains unidentified.

Naivety among CD8 cells was defined by CD45RO negativity and positive CCR7 selection, thereby excluding terminally differentiated effector memory CD45RA+ cells. The authors ran the assay at deep level. The protocol was immunoSEQ multiplex PCR, while the TCRdb copy is restricted to in-frame clones and leaves out a portion. The table records some 2 million clones, about 95% of them present only once. Germline CDR1 and CDR2: MGHRA and YSYEKL. The CDR3 is 15 residues long. V lost 0 bases to trimming and J lost 8 bases; unmatched junction nucleotides: 8. The sample taken for sequencing was naive CD8+ T cells sorted from blood. The receptor's source is a man between 18 and 29 years old in good health. The chain employs TRBV4-1 and TRBJ1-2; 8 bases match TRBD1. The CDR3 spells CASSQDSGQGWGYTF. The CDR3 nucleotides read TGCGCCAGCAGCCAAGATAGTGGACAGGGTTGGGGCTACACCTTC.